A single sample gave rise to the 5 T cell receptor beta chains below, sequenced in a study of cytomegalovirus exposure and HLA in healthy donors. Both 60 Vbeta primers and 13 Jbeta primers went into the PCR. Sequencing was performed with immunoSEQ multiplex PCR; in TCRdb, only in-frame clones are kept and a portion is missing. The sample shows fewer than 200,000 clones, roughly 80% of them seen only once. Sequencing was done on a sample of PBMCs. These receptor sequences come from a woman in her late teens or twenties in good health and CMV-seronegative.

The V call is TRBV5-4, the J call TRBJ2-3; no reliable D call. The length of the CDR3 is 15 residues. Looked up from germline, CDR1 is SGHNT and CDR2 is YYREEE (reference sequence). V was shortened by 0 bases and J by 0 bases, with 8 bases between the two germline ends. CDR3 amino acids: CASSLVATSTDTQYF. The DNA for the CDR3 is TGTGCCAGCAGCTTGGTTGCGACTAGCACAGATACGCAGTATTTT.

The chain links TRBV6-1 to TRBJ1-1, with a tentative D call TRBD1 (6 bases). CDR1 and CDR2 from the germline V gene are MNHNS and SASEGT. This CDR3 comprises 18 residues. With 1 base removed from V and 0 bases from J, the gap between germline ends came to 18 bases. CDR3 nucleotides: TGTGCCAGCAGTGAAGGATGGGACAAGAGAAACTTGAACACTGAAGCTTTCTTT. Its protein product is CASSEGWDKRNLNTEAFF.

This clone was picked up a small number of times. The chain has TRBV19 and TRBJ2-3, with 8 bases matching TRBD2. V trimming: 7 bases; J trimming: 4 bases; junction bases outside the gene matches: 7. CDR3 length: 14 residues. From germline, CDR1 is LNHDA and CDR2 SQIVND (reference sequence). CDR3 in amino acids: CASTGTSRADTQYF. The CDR3 nucleotides read TGTGCCAGTACCGGGACTAGTCGGGCAGATACGCAGTATTTT.

J is TRBJ1-5 and V is TRBV28; TRBD1 aligns across 8 bases. The CDR3 has 15 residues. Germline lookup yields CDR1 MDHEN and CDR2 SYDVKM. V lost 1 base to trimming and J lost 2 bases; unmatched junction nucleotides: 1. CDR3 sequence reads: CASSLSGQGNQPQHF. As DNA, the CDR3 is TGTGCCAGCAGTTTATCGGGACAGGGCAATCAGCCCCAGCATTTT.

The rearrangement joins TRBV6-5 to TRBJ2-1, with D tentatively TRBD2 (5 bases). Germline values: CDR1 MNHEY, CDR2 SVGAGI. The CDR3 is 14 amino acids. V lost 4 bases to trimming and J lost 7 bases, with 14 bases between them. The CDR3 coding sequence is TGTGCCAGCAGTTCTCGGACTCTCCCGAATGAGCAGTTCTTC. Encoded protein: CASSSRTLPNEQFF.